This TCR beta chain was sequenced for a study of cytomegalovirus exposure and HLA in healthy donors. Study-wide background: The early release's HLA-typed donors yielded some 85 million unique TCRs. Study-wide results and caveats: A missense DCLRE1C variant was associated with V- and J-gene trimming of TCR beta chains in a later analysis, and an independent cohort replicated the association. The study assumed roughly uniform donor sequencing depth for presence/absence analyses.

As for this clone: Its matching antigen is unknown.

Germline V CDR1 and CDR2: SNHLY, FYNNEI. This CDR3 region has 16 residues. V dropped 6 bases and J dropped 5 bases, with 22 bases sitting between them. The PCR was carried out with 60 Vbeta primers and 13 Jbeta primers. Sequenced by immunoSEQ multiplex PCR; TCRdb stores in-frame clones only, minus some. Of about 130,000 clones listed, approximately 82% are singletons. Material: PBMCs. V and J are TRBV2 and TRBJ1-2; maybe TRBD1 (6 bases). The source is a female donor in good health and CMV-seronegative. The DNA of the CDR3 is TGTGCCAGCAGACCCATTACCGGGACACCCGGATATGGCTACACCTTC. This gives the protein CASRPITGTPGYGYTF. Looking up the rest from reference TRBV2 and TRBJ1-2 gives the full variable domain: EPEVTQTPSHQVTQMGQEVILRCVPISNHLYFYWYRQILGQKVEFLVSFYNNEISEKSEIFDDQFSVERPDGSNFTLKIRSTKLEDSAMYFCASRPITGTPGYGYTFGSGTRLTVV.